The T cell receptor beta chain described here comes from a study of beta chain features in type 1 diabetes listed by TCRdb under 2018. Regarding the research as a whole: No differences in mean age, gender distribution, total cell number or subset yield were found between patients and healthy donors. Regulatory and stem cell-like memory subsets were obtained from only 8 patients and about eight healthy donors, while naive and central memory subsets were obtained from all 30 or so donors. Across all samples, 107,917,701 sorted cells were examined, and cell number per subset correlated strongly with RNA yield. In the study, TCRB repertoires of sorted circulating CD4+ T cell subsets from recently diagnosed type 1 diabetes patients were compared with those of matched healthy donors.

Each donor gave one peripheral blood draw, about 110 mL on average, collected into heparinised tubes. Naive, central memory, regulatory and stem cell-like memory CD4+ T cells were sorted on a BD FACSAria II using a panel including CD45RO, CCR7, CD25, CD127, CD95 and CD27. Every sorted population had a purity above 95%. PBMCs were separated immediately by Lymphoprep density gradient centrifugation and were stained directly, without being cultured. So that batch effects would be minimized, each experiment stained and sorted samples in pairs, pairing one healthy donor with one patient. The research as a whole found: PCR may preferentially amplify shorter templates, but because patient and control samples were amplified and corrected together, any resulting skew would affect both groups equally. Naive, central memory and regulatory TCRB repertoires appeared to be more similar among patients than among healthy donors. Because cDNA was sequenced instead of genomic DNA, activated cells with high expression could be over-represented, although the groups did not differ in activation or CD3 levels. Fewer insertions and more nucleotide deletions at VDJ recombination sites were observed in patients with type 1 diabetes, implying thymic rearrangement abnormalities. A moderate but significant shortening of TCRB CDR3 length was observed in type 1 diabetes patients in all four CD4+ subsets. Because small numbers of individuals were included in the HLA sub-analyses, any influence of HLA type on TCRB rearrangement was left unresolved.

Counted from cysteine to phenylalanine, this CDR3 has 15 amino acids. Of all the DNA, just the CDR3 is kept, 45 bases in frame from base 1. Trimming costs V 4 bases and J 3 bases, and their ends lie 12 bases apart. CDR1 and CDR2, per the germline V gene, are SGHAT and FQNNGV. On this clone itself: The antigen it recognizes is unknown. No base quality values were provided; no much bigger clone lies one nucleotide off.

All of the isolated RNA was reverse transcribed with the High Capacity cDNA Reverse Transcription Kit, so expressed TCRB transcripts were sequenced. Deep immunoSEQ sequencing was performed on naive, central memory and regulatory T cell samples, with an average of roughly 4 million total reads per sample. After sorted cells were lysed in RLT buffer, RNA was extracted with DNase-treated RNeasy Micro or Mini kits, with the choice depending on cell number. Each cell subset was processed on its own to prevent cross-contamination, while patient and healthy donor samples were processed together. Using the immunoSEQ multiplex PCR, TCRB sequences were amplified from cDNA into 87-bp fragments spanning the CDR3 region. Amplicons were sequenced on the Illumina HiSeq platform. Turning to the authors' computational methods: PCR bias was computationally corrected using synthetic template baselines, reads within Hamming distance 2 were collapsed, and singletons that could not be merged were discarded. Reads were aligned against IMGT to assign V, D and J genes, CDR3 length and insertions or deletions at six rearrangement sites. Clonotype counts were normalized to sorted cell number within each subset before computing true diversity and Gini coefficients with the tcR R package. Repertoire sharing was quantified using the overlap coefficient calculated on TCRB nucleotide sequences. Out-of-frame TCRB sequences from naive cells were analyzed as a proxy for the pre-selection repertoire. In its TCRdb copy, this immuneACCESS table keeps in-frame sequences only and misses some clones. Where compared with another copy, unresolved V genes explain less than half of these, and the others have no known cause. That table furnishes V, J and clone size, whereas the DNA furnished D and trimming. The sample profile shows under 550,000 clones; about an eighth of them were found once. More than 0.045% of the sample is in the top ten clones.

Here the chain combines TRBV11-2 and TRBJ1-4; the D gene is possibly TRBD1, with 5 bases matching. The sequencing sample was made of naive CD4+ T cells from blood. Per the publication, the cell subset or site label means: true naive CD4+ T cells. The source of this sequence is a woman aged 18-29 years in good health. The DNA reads TGTGCCAGCAGCTCGCAGGGTTTGGCTAATGAAAAACTGTTTTTT. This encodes CASSSQGLANEKLFF. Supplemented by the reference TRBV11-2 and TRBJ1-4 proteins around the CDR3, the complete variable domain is EAGVAQSPRYKIIEKRQSVAFWCNPISGHATLYWYQQILGQGPKLLIQFQNNGVVDDSQLPKDRFSAERLKGVDSTLKIQPAKLEDSAVYLCASSSQGLANEKLFFGSGTQLSVL.